These 28 T cell receptor beta chains came from one sample sequenced in a study of regulatory dendritic cells for organ transplantation (dated by TCRdb to about 2017). Library preparation used the immunoSEQ multiplex PCR assay. In its TCRdb copy, this immuneACCESS table keeps in-frame sequences only and misses some clones. Where compared with another copy, unresolved V genes explain less than half of these, and the others have no known cause. The sample includes some 40,000 clones, with approximately 90% observed a single time. The top ten clones comprise over 0.1% of the sample. What was sequenced was naive CD8+ T cells from blood. What this sample's cell subset or site label stands for: CD45RA+ naive T cells. The receptors shown here come from a human donor in good health.

Comments on this clone: A read error may produce the germline difference seen at one junction end. Here the CDR3 reads CASREGQGGREKLFF. Written as DNA, the CDR3 is TGTGCCAGCAGGGAAGGACAGGGGGGAAGAGAAAAACTGTTTTTT. The V call is TRBV2, the J call TRBJ1-4; 10 positions match TRBD1. The CDR3 is made up of 15 amino acids. Germline V CDR1 and CDR2: SNHLY, FYNNEI.

The chain is built from TRBV6-5 and TRBJ1-2; possibly TRBD1 for D (5 bases). This CDR3 is 13 amino acids long. V lost 2 bases, J lost 8 bases, and 12 bases lay in between. The germline V gene encodes CDR1 MNHEY and CDR2 SVGAGI. CDR3 residues: CASSYGAGSGYTF. In DNA, the CDR3 is TGTGCCAGCAGTTACGGGGCGGGGTCAGGCTACACCTTC.

This CDR3 is CASSAPGTAPNTGELFF. The CDR3 region has the DNA TGTGCCAGCAGCGCCCCCGGGACAGCGCCCAACACCGGGGAGCTGTTTTTT. The rearrangement links TRBV9 to TRBJ2-2; 7 nucleotides align to TRBD1. J lost 2 bases, V lost 3 bases, and 10 bases had no gene match. The CDR3 covers 17 residues. The germline V gene has CDR1 SGDLS and CDR2 YYNGEE.

This chain joins TRBV7-9 and TRBJ2-1, with TRBD2 matching 7 bases. CDR3 length: 17 residues. J gave up 3 bases and V 2 bases, and 10 bases lay outside the gene matches. The germline CDR1 and CDR2 sequences are SEHNR and FQNEAQ (reference sequence). CDR3 loop: CASSLTGGQVFYNEQFF. The CDR3 coding sequence is TGTGCCAGCAGCTTAACGGGGGGTCAGGTATTCTACAATGAGCAGTTCTTC.

This chain joins TRBV27 and TRBJ1-2, with 10 bases aligning to TRBD1. After removal of 0 bases from V and 4 bases from J, the junction contained 5 bases not matched to a gene. This CDR3 contains 16 residues. Per the germline V gene, CDR1 is MNHEY and CDR2 is SMNVEV (reference sequence). The CDR3 protein is CASSLSGQGTIYGYTF. The CDR3 DNA reads TGTGCCAGCAGTTTATCGGGACAGGGGACAATCTATGGCTACACCTTC.

The chain recombines TRBV11-2 with TRBJ2-7, with D uncertain. Germline lookup yields CDR1 SGHAT and CDR2 FQNNGV. V lost 6 bases and J lost 1, with 13 bases in between. CDR3 length: 14 residues. CDR3 sequence: CASSKFPESYEQYF. CDR3 DNA: TGTGCCAGCAGTAAGTTCCCAGAATCCTACGAGCAGTACTTC.

The CDR3 here is CASSQGVPISYEQYF. The CDR3 nucleotides are TGCGCCAGCAGCCAGGGGGTACCCATCTCCTACGAGCAGTACTTC. The genes are TRBV4-3 and TRBJ2-7, with D tentatively TRBD1 or TRBD2 (5 bases each). The germline CDR1 and CDR2 sequences are LGHNA and YSLEER. V was trimmed by 3 bases and J by 0 bases, leaving 12 bases between them. This CDR3 contains 15 residues.

The J gene is TRBJ1-4, the V gene TRBV6-6; unclear D gene. CDR3 length equals 14 residues. CDR1 and CDR2 from the germline V gene are MNHNY and SVGAGI (reference sequence). V dropped 0 bases and J dropped 8 bases, with 10 bases sitting between them. The CDR3 DNA reads as TGTGCCAGCAGTTACTCTGGCAAGGAAGAAAAACTGTTTTTT. Translating it yields CASSYSGKEEKLFF.

This chain connects TRBV9 to TRBJ2-3; no definite D call. This CDR3 is built from 13 residues. Germline CDR1 is SGDLS and CDR2 is YYNGEE. V was clipped by 4 bases and J by 2 bases, with 8 bases between them. Here the CDR3 DNA reads TGTGCCAGCAGCATCCTTTTCACAGATACGCAGTATTTT. Translation gives CASSILFTDTQYF. Full variable domain (outside the CDR3, taken from reference TRBV9 and TRBJ2-3): DSGVTQTPKHLITATGQRVTLRCSPRSGDLSVYWYQQSLDQGLQFLIQYYNGEERAKGNILERFSAQQFPDLHSELNLSSLELGDSALYFCASSILFTDTQYFGPGTRLTVL.

This chain links TRBV10-3 with TRBJ2-1; TRBD2 agrees at 8 bases. CDR1 is ENHRY and CDR2 is SYGVKD in the germline V gene. This CDR3 spans 14 amino acids. The ends lost 2 bases at V and 3 bases at J; junction bases unmatched: 0. The CDR3 DNA follows: TGTGCCATCAGTGAGACTAGCGGCTACAATGAGCAGTTCTTC. It encodes CAISETSGYNEQFF.

V and J are TRBV7-9 and TRBJ2-2; D perhaps matches TRBD1 (5 bases). The CDR3 covers 15 residues. Looked up from germline, CDR1 is SEHNR and CDR2 is FQNEAQ (reference sequence). The V and J ends lost 6 bases and 6 bases respectively, with 17 bases between them. CDR3 amino acids: CASRAPLGQAGELFF. For the CDR3, the DNA is TGTGCCAGCAGAGCGCCCCTAGGACAAGCCGGGGAGCTGTTTTTT.

This sequence joins TRBV28 and TRBJ2-7, with 8 bases that match TRBD2. The CDR3 extends over 15 amino acids. Germline assignment: CDR1 MDHEN and CDR2 SYDVKM. The ends lost 2 bases at V and 2 bases at J; junction bases unmatched: 5. The CDR3 loop reads CASSLRSREAYEQYF. The CDR3 DNA sequence: TGTGCCAGCAGTTTACGGTCGCGGGAGGCCTACGAGCAGTACTTC.

The V and J genes are TRBV5-1 and TRBJ1-2; 8 nucleotides line up with TRBD1. The CDR3 contains 13 residues. J gave up 2 bases and V 5 bases, and 2 bases lay outside the gene matches. Germline assignment: CDR1 SGHRS and CDR2 YFSETQ. This CDR3 is CASRTGANYGYTF. The CDR3 region has the DNA TGCGCCAGCAGGACAGGGGCCAACTATGGCTACACCTTC.

The rearrangement joins TRBV10-1 to TRBJ1-1, with D tentatively TRBD1 (6 bases). V was trimmed by 0 bases and J by 0 bases, leaving 20 bases between them. CDR1 WNHNN and CDR2 SYGVQD come from the germline V gene (reference sequence). The length of the CDR3 is 19 residues. The CDR3 bases are TGCGCCAGCAGTGAGTCGGTGTGGCACAGGGAAGAACTGAACACTGAAGCTTTCTTT. Protein product: CASSESVWHREELNTEAFF.

This clone was recorded once. V is TRBV6-5 and J is TRBJ1-1; no clear D gene. CDR1 MNHEY and CDR2 SVGAGI come from the germline V gene. The CDR3 sequence is 11 residues long. The V gene lost 8 bases and the J gene lost 2 bases, with 6 bases spanning the gap. The CDR3 protein is CASESNTEAFF. CDR3 sequence (DNA): TGTGCCAGCGAATCAAACACTGAAGCTTTCTTT.

V usage is TRBV9 and J usage is TRBJ2-7; TRBD2 agrees at 12 bases. Germline CDR1 and CDR2: SGDLS and YYNGEE. The CDR3 totals 16 residues. V lost 2 bases, J lost 6 bases, and 9 bases stayed unmatched. The CDR3 sequence: CASSVDPGLAGSEQYF. For the CDR3, the DNA is TGTGCCAGCAGCGTCGATCCGGGACTAGCGGGTTCCGAGCAGTACTTC. The variable domain in full, completed from reference TRBV9 and TRBJ2-7, reads DSGVTQTPKHLITATGQRVTLRCSPRSGDLSVYWYQQSLDQGLQFLIQYYNGEERAKGNILERFSAQQFPDLHSELNLSSLELGDSALYFCASSVDPGLAGSEQYFGPGTRLTVT.

The chain recombines TRBV18 with TRBJ2-7; the match to TRBD1 covers 10 bases. CDR3 length: 16 residues. Trimming removed 3 bases from V and 7 bases from J; junction bases left unmatched: 12. CDR1 is KGHSH, CDR2 LQKENI, per germline. This CDR3 reads CASSPSPGQGRDEQYF. DNA of the CDR3: TGTGCCAGCTCACCGAGTCCGGGACAGGGGAGGGATGAGCAGTACTTC.

This rearrangement joins TRBV28 to TRBJ2-1; 12 bases agree with TRBD2. V gave up 5 bases and J gave up 0 bases; unmatched junction bases: 2. Germline loops: CDR1 MDHEN, CDR2 SYDVKM. This CDR3 is built from 16 residues. In nucleotides, the CDR3 is TGTGCCAGCAGTACGACTAGCGGGAGCTCCTACAATGAGCAGTTCTTC. Its translation: CASSTTSGSSYNEQFF.

The chain recombines TRBV6-5 with TRBJ1-1, with D possibly matching TRBD1 (5 bases). The CDR3 runs 15 residues. V lost 9 bases to trimming and J lost 0 bases, with 17 bases between them. Germline-derived CDR1 and CDR2 are MNHEY and SVGAGI. This CDR3 is CAREPGRQMNTEAFF. CDR3 sequence (DNA): TGTGCCAGGGAGCCGGGACGGCAAATGAACACTGAAGCTTTCTTT.

The chain links TRBV9 to TRBJ1-2; TRBD1 matches at 8 bases. The CDR3 runs 13 residues. V lost 3 bases, J lost 3 bases, and 1 base stayed unmatched. Germline loops: CDR1 SGDLS, CDR2 YYNGEE. CDR3 sequence: CASSAGQDYGYTF. The CDR3 DNA sequence: TGTGCCAGCAGCGCGGGACAGGACTATGGCTACACCTTC.

The chain uses TRBV6-1 and TRBJ2-3; unclear D gene. The CDR3 totals 12 residues. V was shortened by 7 bases and J by 2 bases, with 7 bases between the two germline ends. CDR1 and CDR2 from the germline V gene are MNHNS and SASEGT. CDR3 DNA: TGTGCCAGCATATCCGTCACAGATACGCAGTATTTT. As protein: CASISVTDTQYF.

This clone was observed once. This chain connects TRBV7-9 to TRBJ1-1; tentative D call: TRBD1 (6 bases). CDR1 is SEHNR, CDR2 FQNEAQ, per germline (reference sequence). Trimming took 3 bases from V and 7 from J, leaving 9 bases between them. The CDR3 spans 12 residues. The CDR3 sequence: CASSLGALEAFF. Here the CDR3 DNA reads TGTGCCAGCAGCTTGGGGGCCCTTGAAGCTTTCTTT. The variable domain in full, with the rest retrieved from reference TRBV7-9 and TRBJ1-1, is DTGVSQNPRHKITKRGQNVTFRCDPISEHNRLYWYRQTLGQGPEFLTYFQNEAQLEKSRLLSDRFSAERPKGSFSTLEIQRTEQGDSAMYLCASSLGALEAFFGQGTRLTVV.

This chain joins TRBV15 and TRBJ1-4, with D perhaps matching TRBD1 (5 bases). In germline, CDR1 is LNHNV, CDR2 YYDKDF (reference sequence). V was cut by 0 bases and J by 2 bases, with 13 bases left in between. The length of the CDR3 is 17 residues. Here the CDR3 DNA reads TGTGCCACCAGCAGAGATAGGGGATCTCCCACTAATGAAAAACTGTTTTTT. Amino acid sequence: CATSRDRGSPTNEKLFF.

The chain links TRBV10-3 to TRBJ2-3; a weak D match, TRBD2 (6 bases). The germline CDR1 and CDR2 sequences are ENHRY and SYGVKD. V was clipped by 8 bases and J by 1 base, with 13 bases between them. The CDR3 is made up of 14 amino acids. In nucleotides, the CDR3 is TGTGCCATCTTGGGCGGGGATCGCACAGATACGCAGTATTTT. Its protein is CAILGGDRTDTQYF.

The V gene is TRBV7-9, the J gene TRBJ2-7; TRBD2 might be the D (6 bases). V dropped 3 bases and J dropped 3 bases, with 12 bases sitting between them. The CDR3 is made up of 14 amino acids. CDR1 is SEHNR, CDR2 FQNEAQ, per germline (reference sequence). CDR3 sequence (DNA): TGTGCCAGCAGCTTCTCGGAGGGAGACTACGAGCAGTACTTC. It encodes CASSFSEGDYEQYF.

The chain couples TRBV9 to TRBJ2-6; TRBD2 matches 13 bases. The CDR3 is 17 residues long. Germline V CDR1 and CDR2: SGDLS, YYNGEE. Trimming removed 3 bases from V and 0 bases from J; junction bases left unmatched: 0. CDR3 loop: CASSGLAGGSGANVLTF. CDR3 sequence (DNA): TGTGCCAGCAGCGGACTAGCGGGGGGCTCTGGGGCCAACGTCCTGACTTTC.

The CDR3 nucleotides read TGTGCCAGCAGCTCTAGCCGGGGACAGCTGAACACTGAAGCTTTCTTT. Translation: CASSSSRGQLNTEAFF. The chain is built from TRBV7-8 and TRBJ1-1; 7 bases fit TRBD1. CDR1 and CDR2 (germline): SGHVS, FQNEAQ. The CDR3 sequence is 16 residues long. V lost 4 bases, J lost 0 bases, and 8 bases stayed unmatched.

The J gene is TRBJ2-7, the V gene TRBV28; no clear D. Trimming stripped 2 bases from V and 3 bases from J, with 11 bases between. Germline CDR1 is MDHEN and CDR2 is SYDVKM. CDR3 length: 14 amino acids. The CDR3 here is CASSLIGEYYEQYF. For the CDR3, the DNA is TGTGCCAGCAGTTTAATTGGAGAGTACTACGAGCAGTACTTC.